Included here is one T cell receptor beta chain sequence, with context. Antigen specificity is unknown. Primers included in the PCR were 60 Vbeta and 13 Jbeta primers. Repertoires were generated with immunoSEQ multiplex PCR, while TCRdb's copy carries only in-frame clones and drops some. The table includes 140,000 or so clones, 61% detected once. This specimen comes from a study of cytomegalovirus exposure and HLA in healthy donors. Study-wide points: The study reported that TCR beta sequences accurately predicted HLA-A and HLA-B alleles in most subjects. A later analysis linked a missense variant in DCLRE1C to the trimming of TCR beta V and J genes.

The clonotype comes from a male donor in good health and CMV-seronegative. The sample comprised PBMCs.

CDR3 region: CASSLGQVGYEQYF. In DNA form, the CDR3 reads TGCGCCAGCAGCTTAGGACAGGTTGGCTACGAGCAGTACTTC. This chain connects TRBV5-1 to TRBJ2-7; TRBD1 matches 7 bases. J lost 3 bases, V lost 2 bases, and 5 bases had no gene match. CDR3 length: 14 amino acids. Per the germline V gene, CDR1 is SGHRS and CDR2 is YFSETQ.